Below, 13 T cell receptor beta chains from the same sample are listed, as sequenced in a study of blood T cell repertoires in COVID-19 (TCRdb year 2020). The method was the immunoSEQ multiplex PCR assay. Imported from immuneACCESS, the table was reduced by TCRdb to in-frame sequences with V and J called. These copies leave out some clones; in studies compared against another copy, an unresolved V gene accounts for under half, and the cause of the remainder is not known. The sample records 170,000 or so clones, almost 80% of which are singletons. The ten most abundant clones make up 15% to 20% of the sample. Sequencing input: PBMCs or T cells enriched from blood (not recorded which). The receptors were gathered from a woman between 45 and 60 years old who had recovered from COVID-19.

The chain employs TRBV18 and TRBJ2-7, with 9 bases identical to TRBD1. Germline lookup yields CDR1 KGHSH and CDR2 LQKENI. The CDR3 runs to 15 residues. V was pared by 3 bases and J by 5 bases, with 8 bases of the junction left unmatched. Written as DNA, the CDR3 is TGTGCCAGCTCACCGCCGGGACAGGGTCTCCACGAGCAGTACTTC. This translates into CASSPPGQGLHEQYF.

The sample holds one count of this clone. J is TRBJ2-5 and V is TRBV24-1; D gene ambiguous. CDR1 is KGHDR and CDR2 is SFDVKD in the germline V gene. Trimming removed 3 bases from V and 0 bases from J, with 4 bases in between. The CDR3 runs to 13 residues. The CDR3 reads CATSDEYQETQYF. The DNA of the CDR3 is TGTGCCACCAGTGATGAGTACCAAGAGACCCAGTACTTC.

The V gene is TRBV28, the J gene TRBJ2-7, with a tentative D call TRBD1 (5 bases). The germline V gene has CDR1 MDHEN and CDR2 SYDVKM. The CDR3 length is 16 residues. Deletions cut 3 bases from V and 1 base from J, with 16 bases between. The CDR3, as DNA: TGTGCCAGCAGTTTCTGGTTCGTTCAGGGATCCTACGAGCAGTACTTC. It encodes CASSFWFVQGSYEQYF.

This sequence joins TRBV5-5 and TRBJ1-1, with D unresolved. This CDR3 is 13 amino acids long. Trimming stripped 4 bases from V and 6 bases from J, with 13 bases between. CDR1 is SGHKS and CDR2 is YYEKEE in the germline V gene (reference sequence). This CDR3 is CASSMSSQSEAFF. The CDR3 DNA reads as TGTGCCAGCAGCATGTCTTCACAGTCTGAAGCTTTCTTT.

CDR3 DNA sequence: TGTGCCAGCAGCCTGGCCGGGACAGGGACCAGCAATCAGCCCCAGCATTTT. Translation: CASSLAGTGTSNQPQHF. This chain uses TRBV7-8 with TRBJ1-5; 9 nucleotides match TRBD1. Germline trimming cut 5 bases from V and 1 base from J; bases unmatched to any gene: 9. From germline, CDR1 is SGHVS and CDR2 FQNEAQ. The CDR3 loop spans 17 amino acids.

The chain uses TRBV27 and TRBJ1-6, with 7 bases lining up with TRBD1. The CDR3 sequence is 13 residues long. J lost 9 bases, V lost 5 bases, and 4 bases had no gene match. Germline CDR1 MNHEY, CDR2 SMNVEV (reference sequence). CDR3 sequence reads: CASSRDSSSPLHF. The DNA for the CDR3 is TGTGCCAGCAGTAGGGACAGTTCTTCACCCCTCCACTTT.

The chain joins TRBV11-2 to TRBJ2-3, with TRBD2 matching 7 bases. V dropped 1 base and J dropped 2; count of bases not matched to a gene: 6. CDR3 length equals 16 residues. The germline gives CDR1 SGHAT, CDR2 FQNNGV. CDR3 sequence (DNA): TGTGCCAGCAGCTTAGGGGGGGGGTCTCTCACAGATACGCAGTATTTT. Translating gives CASSLGGGSLTDTQYF.

The CDR3 loop reads CASSTSGGDSNQPQHF. As DNA, the CDR3 is TGTGCCAGCAGCACCTCAGGGGGCGATAGCAATCAGCCCCAGCATTTT. This chain connects TRBV21-1 to TRBJ1-5; TRBD1 was called by the table and not checked on the DNA. TRBV21-1 counts as a pseudogene. This CDR3 comprises 16 residues.

The table lists this clone with a few counts. The rearrangement links TRBV7-6 to TRBJ2-6, with D possibly TRBD1 on 6 matching bases. The CDR3 has 14 amino acids. The V gene lost 5 bases and the J gene lost 1 base, with 6 bases spanning the gap. Germline lookup yields CDR1 SGHVS and CDR2 FNYEAQ. The CDR3 DNA reads TGTGCCAGCAGCACAGGGTCTGGGGCCAACGTCCTGACTTTC. This gives the protein CASSTGSGANVLTF.

The V call is TRBV9, the J call TRBJ2-2, with D perhaps TRBD1 (6 bases). Trimming removed 4 bases from V and 4 bases from J, with 20 bases in between. The CDR3 is 17 amino acids. Per germline, CDR1 SGDLS and CDR2 YYNGEE. The CDR3 DNA follows: TGTGCCAGCAGCAAAATTTCAGGGGCTTCGGGCACCGGGGAGCTGTTTTTT. Protein: CASSKISGASGTGELFF. Based on the CDR3 plus reference TRBV9 and TRBJ2-2, the full variable domain is DSGVTQTPKHLITATGQRVTLRCSPRSGDLSVYWYQQSLDQGLQFLIQYYNGEERAKGNILERFSAQQFPDLHSELNLSSLELGDSALYFCASSKISGASGTGELFFGEGSRLTVL.

For this clone: Other DNA sequences in this sample translate to the same CDR3. The chain has TRBV7-9 and TRBJ2-3, with D possibly TRBD2 on 5 matching bases. The CDR3 runs 15 residues. Trimming cost V 4 bases and J 2 bases, with 13 bases left between them. In germline, CDR1 is SEHNR, CDR2 FQNEAQ (reference sequence). Here the CDR3 reads CASSSAGRDTDTQYF. In DNA, the CDR3 is TGTGCCAGCAGCTCCGCAGGCCGGGACACAGATACGCAGTATTTT.

The J gene is TRBJ2-1, the V gene TRBV6-5; 11 bases are shared with TRBD2. Trimming took 7 bases from V and 5 from J; bases not matched to a gene: 7. Per the germline V gene, CDR1 is MNHEY and CDR2 is SVGAGI. The CDR3 covers 15 residues. Here the CDR3 reads CASTLTSGVHNEQFF. DNA for the CDR3: TGTGCCAGCACTCTGACTAGCGGGGTTCACAATGAGCAGTTCTTC.

This clone has a count of ten or more. This chain links TRBV5-1 with TRBJ2-7, with D maybe TRBD2 (6 bases). The germline CDR1 and CDR2 sequences are SGHRS and YFSETQ. Trimming removed 5 bases from V and 4 bases from J, with 19 bases in between. The CDR3 length is 15 residues. Written as DNA, the CDR3 is TGCGCCAGCAGACCCGGAGGGACGGCCACATACGAGCAGTACTTC. Translated, it gives CASRPGGTATYEQYF.